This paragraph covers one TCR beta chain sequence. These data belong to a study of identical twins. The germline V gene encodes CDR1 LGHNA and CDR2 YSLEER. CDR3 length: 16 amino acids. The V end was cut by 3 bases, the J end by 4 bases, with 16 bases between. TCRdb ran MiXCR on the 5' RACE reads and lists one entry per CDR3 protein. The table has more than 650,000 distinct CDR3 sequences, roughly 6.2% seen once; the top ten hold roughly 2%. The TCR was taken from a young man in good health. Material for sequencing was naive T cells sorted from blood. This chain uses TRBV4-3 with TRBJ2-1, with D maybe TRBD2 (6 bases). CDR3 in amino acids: CASSQSRRDAYNEQFF. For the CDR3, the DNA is TGCGCCAGCAGCCAGAGTAGGAGGGATGCTTACAATGAGCAGTTCTTC.